The source of this TCR beta chain is a study of cytomegalovirus exposure and HLA in healthy donors. Whole-study findings and limits: Cytomegalovirus-associated TCR beta chains were listed, numbering approximately 150. By HLA locus, TCR association rates varied in a later analysis, with DRB1 showing the most and HLA-C the fewest. One variant, a missense change in DCLRE1C, was linked in a later analysis to TCR beta V- and J-gene trimming. Across all donors, roughly uniform sequencing depth was an assumption of the presence/absence analyses.

CDR3 length equals 13 residues. V lost 3 bases and J 5 bases, leaving 8 bases between the germline ends. Germline CDR1 reads SEHNR; CDR2 reads FQNEAQ (reference sequence). Worth noting for this clone: Its cognate antigen is unknown.

In the PCR, 60 Vbeta and 13 Jbeta primers were used. Repertoires were generated with immunoSEQ multiplex PCR, while TCRdb's copy carries only in-frame clones and drops some. The profile shows 100,000 or so clones, around three quarters of them singletons. Sequencing used PBMCs. This TCR derives from a man over 45 in good health and CMV-seropositive. V usage is TRBV7-9 and J usage is TRBJ1-5, with D unclear. The CDR3 coding sequence is TGTGCCAGCAGCTTCCCCGGTGATCAGCCCCAGCATTTT. Its translation is CASSFPGDQPQHF.